This T cell receptor beta chain was identified during a study of neoadjuvant anti-PD-1 for oral cavity cancer. Sample time point: after neoadjuvant nivolumab, at surgical resection. Sequencing used immunoSEQ multiplex PCR; TCRdb keeps in-frame clones, though not all of them. The sample includes around 10,000 clones, 50% to 70% of them seen just once. This clone showed up just a few times. The length of the CDR3 is 17 residues. Germline V gene data show CDR1 as LNHDA and CDR2 as SQIVND (reference sequence). Trimming took 1 base from V and 5 from J; bases not matched to a gene: 8. The chain couples TRBV19 to TRBJ1-6, with 7 nucleotides matching TRBD1. The material was tumor tissue, obtained after nivolumab (anti-PD-1) treatment. This receptor was obtained from a person aged 35-79 years with oral cavity squamous cell carcinoma. This chain's CDR3 is CASSIATGTANNSPLHF. DNA of the CDR3: TGTGCCAGTAGTATAGCTACTGGGACAGCCAATAATTCACCCCTCCACTTT. The variable domain in full, with the rest retrieved from reference TRBV19 and TRBJ1-6, is DGGITQSPKYLFRKEGQNVTLSCEQNLNHDAMYWYRQDPGQGLRLIYYSQIVNDFQKGDIAEGYSVSREKKESFPLTVTSAQKNPTAFYLCASSIATGTANNSPLHFGNGTRLTVT.